This T cell receptor (beta chain) is from a study of blood T cell repertoires in COVID-19. In the study overall: Sources were T cells, B-cell-depleted T cells, or PBMCs; the material itself was cDNA or gDNA.

Authors' data handling: Using reference gene primer amplification, nucleated cell counts were estimated. Produced via immunoSEQ multiplex PCR; TCRdb's table is partial and in-frame only. Clone size and the V and J calls come from that table; the DNA yielded D and trimming. The sample has tens of thousands of clones; over 65% are singletons. The CDR3 length is 13 residues. Germline CDR1 and CDR2: MNHEY and SVGAGI. V dropped 5 bases and J dropped 5 bases, with 13 bases sitting between them. This clonotype was obtained from a human donor in a cohort sampled during active COVID-19. This rearrangement joins TRBV6-5 to TRBJ2-7; weak D call: TRBD1 (5 bases). Sequenced: peripheral blood. CDR3 bases: TGTGCCAGCAGTAGGACAACGCTGCACGAGCAGTACTTC. Translation: CASSRTTLHEQYF.